This is a list of T cell receptor beta chains from one sample in a study of response to subunit inactivated influenza vaccine. MiXCR, applied by TCRdb to the RT-PCR reads, yields one record per CDR3 protein. The sample contains approximately 680,000 distinct CDR3 sequences, more than 15% of which appear only once. Sequencing was performed on PBMCs from blood, taken roughly 12 days after vaccination. The origin of the receptors is a man over 45 who received an inactivated influenza vaccine. CDR3s include the opening cysteine and the closing phenylalanine or tryptophan. A D gene is named only where the DNA matches it firmly. Where a row states a size, it is once, few, many or the class of an expanded clone; other rows omit it.

.	few	TRBJ2-7	TRBV5-1	TGCGCCAGCAGCTTGGTCGGTATTCGCTCCTACGAGCAGTACTTC	CASSLVGIRSYEQYF
TRBD2	many	TRBJ2-1	TRBV7-6	TGTGCCAGCAGCTCCAGAGGACTAGCGGGATTGGATGAGCAGTTCTTC	CASSSRGLAGLDEQFF
.	many	TRBJ1-1	TRBV27	TGTGCCAGCAGCCCCTGGCTGGGTAGCACTGAAGCTTTCTTT	CASSPWLGSTEAFF
.	.	TRBJ2-3	TRBV7-2	TGTGCCAGCAGGGAACTGGCGGGATCGGGAGATACGCAGTATTTT	CASRELAGSGDTQYF
TRBD1	.	TRBJ2-7	TRBV15	TGTGCCACCAGCAGAACGGGACAGACTTACGAGCAGTACTTC	CATSRTGQTYEQYF
TRBD2	few	TRBJ2-3	TRBV27	TGTGCCAGCATCCCAAGGGCGGGAGGGAAGCCAGATACGCAGTATTTT	CASIPRAGGKPDTQYF
.	.	TRBJ2-4	TRBV29-1	TGCAGCGTTGAAGATCAGGGGAACATTCAGTACTTC	CSVEDQGNIQYF
.	.	TRBJ2-7	TRBV6-2/TRBV6-3	TGTGCCAGCAGTTACCTAGCCGGGACGTTGGGCTACGAGCAGTACTTC	CASSYLAGTLGYEQYF
TRBD2	.	TRBJ2-1	TRBV6-2/TRBV6-3	TGTGCCAGCAGTTCCCTTCGACTAGCGGGAGCTGGAAATGAGCAGTTCTTC	CASSSLRLAGAGNEQFF
.	few	TRBJ2-7	TRBV27	TGTGCCAGCACCTCCTCTGGCGGCACCTACGAGCAGTACTTC	CASTSSGGTYEQYF
.	few	TRBJ1-1	TRBV27	TGTGCCAGCAGTTTTTCAGGTCAGGGTAGCCGGGCTTTCTTT	CASSFSGQGSRAFF
TRBD1	.	TRBJ1-1	TRBV20-1	TGCAGTGCTAAAGGGGGCTGGACTGAAGCTTTCTTT	CSAKGGWTEAFF
.	.	TRBJ1-2	TRBV7-7	TGTGCTAGCAGCTTAATTCCCCAGTGCTATGGCTACACCTTC	CASSLIPQCYGYTF
.	many	TRBJ2-7	TRBV11-2	TGTGCCAGCAGCACTAACAGGGCCATGGGCTACGAGCAGTACTTC	CASSTNRAMGYEQYF
.	few	TRBJ2-5	TRBV3-1	TGTGCCAGTGAGATGGGGATAGGAGAGACCCAGTACTTC	CASEMGIGETQYF
.	.	TRBJ2-5	TRBV9	TGTGCCAGCAGCGTAGGGATGGGGAATCAAGAGACCCAGTACTTC	CASSVGMGNQETQYF
TRBD1	few	TRBJ2-7	TRBV29-1	TGCAGCGTGGAGGACAGGGGGCGTGAGCAGTACTTC	CSVEDRGREQYF
.	.	TRBJ2-6	TRBV19	TGTGCCACCTCCCTTGGGGGCGCTGGGGCCAACGTCCTGACTTTC	CATSLGGAGANVLTF
.	few	TRBJ2-5	TRBV10-3	TGTGCCATCAGTGAGGGCCAGGGAAACCAAGAGACCCAGTACTTC	CAISEGQGNQETQYF
TRBD2	few	TRBJ2-1	TRBV11-2	TGTGCCAGCAGGCCTATAGCGGGTCCTTCCTACAATGAGCAGTTCTTC	CASRPIAGPSYNEQFF
TRBD2	.	TRBJ2-3	TRBV7-9	TGTGCCAGCAGCTCCCCGACTAGCGCCACAGATACGCAGTATTTT	CASSSPTSATDTQYF
.	few	TRBJ1-1	TRBV5-1	TGCGCCAGCAGCTTGGCTGGACCACGGAACACTGAAGCTTTCTTT	CASSLAGPRNTEAFF
.	few	TRBJ2-3	TRBV5-1	TGCGCCAGCAGGGACGGACTCATCATCGCGGATACGCAGTATTTT	CASRDGLIIADTQYF
.	.	TRBJ2-5	TRBV2	TGTGCCACTGGCAGGACACACCAAGAGACCCAGTACTTC	CATGRTHQETQYF
.	many	TRBJ1-5	TRBV7-9	TGTGCCAGCAGCTTAGCGGGGATGGAGGAGAGCAATCAGCCCCAGCATTTT	CASSLAGMEESNQPQHF
.	few	TRBJ1-4	TRBV9	TGTGCCAGCGGAGACCTCACAACTAATGAAAAACTGTTTTTT	CASGDLTTNEKLFF
.	few	TRBJ2-1	TRBV20-1	TGCAGTGCTAAAGCTACCGGGACTGCCTCCTACAATGAGCAGTTCTTC	CSAKATGTASYNEQFF
TRBD1	few	TRBJ2-7	TRBV20-1	TGCAGTGCTCCGAAACAGGGGAACACCTACGAGCAGTACTTC	CSAPKQGNTYEQYF
.	few	TRBJ1-5	TRBV15	TGTGCCACCAGCGGCGGGCCCCGTTTTAGCAATCAGCCCCAGCATTTT	CATSGGPRFSNQPQHF
.	.	TRBJ2-3	TRBV7-9	TGTGCCAGCAGTCAGCGGCTGGGCACAGATACGCAGTATTTT	CASSQRLGTDTQYF
.	many	TRBJ1-1	TRBV18	TGTGCCAATAGCAGGGACCCGAACACTGAAGCTTTCTTT	CANSRDPNTEAFF
.	.	TRBJ2-7	TRBV14	TGTGCCAGCAGCCGCAGGCTATACGAGCAGTACTTC	CASSRRLYEQYF
.	.	TRBJ2-5	TRBV4-1	TGCGCCAGCAGCCAGGAAACCGGGACCCAGTACTTC	CASSQETGTQYF
.	few	TRBJ2-2	TRBV20-1	TGCAGTGCTAGCGGTCTTACCGGGGAGCTGTTTTTT	CSASGLTGELFF
.	few	TRBJ2-7	TRBV29-1	TGCAGCGTTGCGACAGGAATCACCTACGAGCAGTACTTC	CSVATGITYEQYF
.	.	TRBJ2-7	TRBV12-3/TRBV12-4	TGTGCCAGCAGTAACTCCCGACGGACGGGCAGCTCCTACGAGCAGTACTTC	CASSNSRRTGSSYEQYF
.	few	TRBJ2-2	TRBV29-1	TGCAGCGTTGGGGGACTTTCGAACACCGGGGAGCTGTTTTTT	CSVGGLSNTGELFF
TRBD2	few	TRBJ2-7	TRBV28	TGTGCCAGCAGTTTATTAGGACTAGCGGGAGCTCTCGAGCAGTACTTC	CASSLLGLAGALEQYF
TRBD2	.	TRBJ2-5	TRBV2	TGTGCCAGCAGTGGGGGACTAGCGGGGGGTAAGGAGACCCAGTACTTC	CASSGGLAGGKETQYF
.	.	TRBJ2-5	TRBV5-4	TGTGCCAGCAGCGAAGACAGTCGGGAGACCCAGTACTTC	CASSEDSRETQYF
.	.	TRBJ2-3	TRBV20-1	TGCAGTGCCTCAGGGTTTTTCGATGGGCGCACAGATACGCAGTATTTT	CSASGFFDGRTDTQYF
TRBD1	few	TRBJ2-1	TRBV12-3/TRBV12-4	TGTGCCAGCAGTGTCCTGACAGGGGGGCCCTACAATGAGCAGTTCTTC	CASSVLTGGPYNEQFF
TRBD1	.	TRBJ2-1	TRBV19	TGTGCCAGTAGTAACAGGGGCGATTCCTACAATGAGCAGTTCTTC	CASSNRGDSYNEQFF
.	.	TRBJ1-1	TRBV6-1	TGTGCCAGCAGTGAAGCGGAGGGGGGCCTTAACCGAGCTTTCTTT	CASSEAEGGLNRAFF
.	.	TRBJ2-3	TRBV4-3	TGCGCCAGCAGCCAAGGGGATCTCTTTAGCACAGATACGCAGTATTTT	CASSQGDLFSTDTQYF
.	.	TRBJ2-7	TRBV29-1	TGCAGCGTTAAAAGTGGAGACGAGCAGTACTTC	CSVKSGDEQYF
.	.	TRBJ2-2	TRBV30	TGTGCCAGGGTGGAGGGGGCGAGCACCGGGGAGCTGTTTTTT	CARVEGASTGELFF
.	.	TRBJ1-3	TRBV6-1	TGTGCCAGCGGGGTGGGCAGCTCTGGAAACACCATATATTTT	CASGVGSSGNTIYF
.	.	TRBJ2-5	TRBV15	TGTGCCACCAGCACCGGGGGGCTAGCGGAGACCCAGTACTTC	CATSTGGLAETQYF
TRBD2	few	TRBJ2-3	TRBV7-9	TGTGCCAGCAGCTTATTAGCGGGAGGGCCGACAGATACGCAGTATTTT	CASSLLAGGPTDTQYF
TRBD1	.	TRBJ1-2	TRBV7-8	TGTGCCAGCAGCTTAGGACAGGGGGCTTGGGGCTACACCTTC	CASSLGQGAWGYTF
.	few	TRBJ1-4	TRBV6-1	TGTGCCAGCAGTCCCGGGGTCGGACAGAGTAATGAAAAACTGTTTTTT	CASSPGVGQSNEKLFF
.	few	TRBJ2-3	TRBV20-1	TGCAGTGCTAGAGATCCGAGGGGCGGCACAGATACGCAGTATTTT	CSARDPRGGTDTQYF
.	few	TRBJ2-1	TRBV7-9	TGTGCCAGCAGCCTACTAGTGTGGGATGAGCAGTTCTTC	CASSLLVWDEQFF
TRBD2	.	TRBJ2-1	TRBV3-1	TGTGCCAGCAGCCCCTTCCCGGGTAGCGGGGGGGCCTGGCAGTTCTTC	CASSPFPGSGGAWQFF